What follows are 26 T cell receptor beta chains derived from one specimen sequenced in a study of CD8+ T cells in alopecia areata. RNA, once extracted, was reverse transcribed into cDNA for use as the sequencing template. Only in-frame clones appear in the TCRdb table, and some are missing; sequencing was by immunoSEQ multiplex PCR. Among 150,000 or so clones listed, 85% to 90% were seen once. Here the sequenced sample was CD8+ T cells sorted from blood, taken at week 0. Receptor source: a human donor with alopecia areata.

This sequence joins TRBV28 and TRBJ2-3, with D tentatively TRBD1 (5 bases). This CDR3 is 13 amino acids long. Germline V lookup: CDR1 MDHEN, CDR2 SYDVKM. Trimming cost V 6 bases and J 1 base, with 8 bases left between them. The CDR3 reads CASRTDRTDTQYF. The DNA of the CDR3 is TGTGCCAGCAGGACAGATCGCACAGATACGCAGTATTTT.

The rearrangement uses TRBV19 and TRBJ1-2; TRBD1 matches 7 bases. Germline V CDR1 and CDR2: LNHDA, SQIVND (reference sequence). CDR3 length: 13 residues. Losses at the gene ends were 3 bases for V and 7 bases for J; bases not matched to a gene: 5. For the CDR3, the DNA is TGTGCCAGTAGTATCCTGACAGGGTCTGGCTACACCTTC. This translates into CASSILTGSGYTF.

This chain uses TRBV29-1 with TRBJ1-2, with D tentatively TRBD1 (5 bases). Germline lookup yields CDR1 SQVTM and CDR2 ANQGSEA. The germline V and J ends were trimmed by 6 bases and 3 bases, with 17 bases remaining between them. This CDR3 contains 14 residues. CDR3 region: CSVQPWGGDYGYTF. In nucleotides, the CDR3 is TGCAGCGTCCAACCCTGGGGGGGTGACTATGGCTACACCTTC.

The chain joins TRBV7-9 to TRBJ2-3; perhaps TRBD2 as D (6 bases). The CDR3 length is 12 residues. Germline lookup yields CDR1 SEHNR and CDR2 FQNEAQ (reference sequence). Trimming removed 8 bases from V and 6 bases from J, with 12 bases in between. DNA for the CDR3: TGTGCCAGCCGGGAGAGCGGGGATACGCAGTATTTT. Protein: CASRESGDTQYF. Looking up the rest from reference TRBV7-9 and TRBJ2-3 gives the full variable domain: DTGVSQNPRHKITKRGQNVTFRCDPISEHNRLYWYRQTLGQGPEFLTYFQNEAQLEKSRLLSDRFSAERPKGSFSTLEIQRTEQGDSAMYLCASRESGDTQYFGPGTRLTVL.

Judged by abundance, this clone is large. J is TRBJ2-3 and V is TRBV23-1, with TRBD2 identical over 8 bases. TRBV23-1 is flagged as an ORF with uncertain function. The CDR3 is made up of 16 amino acids. Germline trimming cut 1 base from V and 1 base from J; bases unmatched to any gene: 4. The DNA of the CDR3 is TGCGCCAGCAGTCAATTCGGCGGGGGGCGCACAGATACGCAGTATTTT. The encoded protein is CASSQFGGGRTDTQYF.

The V and J genes are TRBV27 and TRBJ1-2; the match to TRBD1 covers 10 bases. This CDR3 contains 15 residues. Germline loops: CDR1 MNHEY, CDR2 SMNVEV (reference sequence). The J segment lost 6 bases and the V segment lost 5 bases, leaving 9 bases of the junction unmatched. The CDR3 here is CASSLKDRGRHGYTF. The CDR3 DNA is TGTGCCAGCAGTCTTAAAGACAGGGGGCGGCATGGCTACACCTTC.

This clone came up once. J is TRBJ2-7 and V is TRBV4-1; TRBD2 aligns across 9 bases. Germline assignment: CDR1 MGHRA and CDR2 YSYEKL. CDR3 length: 16 amino acids. Trimming removed 1 base from V and 3 bases from J; junction bases left unmatched: 7. CDR3 DNA sequence: TGCGCCAGCAGCCAAGTCTCAGCGGGAGGTTACTACGAGCAGTACTTC. Protein sequence: CASSQVSAGGYYEQYF.

The chain employs TRBV7-9 and TRBJ1-2; D uncertain. CDR1 is SEHNR, CDR2 FQNEAQ, per germline (reference sequence). This CDR3 is built from 15 residues. Trimming shortened V by 5 bases and J by 3 bases, and 16 bases separated the two germline ends. Here the CDR3 reads CASSPHPDLDYGYTF. The CDR3 nucleotides read TGTGCCAGCAGCCCGCATCCCGACCTGGACTATGGCTACACCTTC.

V is TRBV14 and J is TRBJ2-7; 7 bases align to TRBD1. The germline V gene has CDR1 SGHDN and CDR2 FVKESK. V shed 5 bases, J shed 5 bases, and the junction held 12 bases outside the gene matches. The CDR3 length is 15 residues. The CDR3 reads CASSSLAAGTDEQYF. The CDR3 nucleotides read TGTGCCAGCAGCTCCCTGGCGGCAGGGACAGACGAGCAGTACTTC.

This chain connects TRBV30 to TRBJ2-3; the D gene is possibly TRBD1 (6 bases). This CDR3 is 13 amino acids long. Looked up from germline, CDR1 is GTSNPN and CDR2 is SVGIG (reference sequence). V lost 4 bases, J lost 4 bases, and 12 bases lay in between. CDR3: CAWTTGSADTQYF. CDR3 nucleotides: TGTGCCTGGACTACAGGGAGTGCAGATACGCAGTATTTT.

The chain links TRBV5-6 to TRBJ2-7, with a tentative D call TRBD1 (5 bases). The CDR3 extends over 16 amino acids. Germline V gives CDR1 SGHDT, CDR2 YYEEEE. Trimming took 0 bases from V and 5 from J, leaving 18 bases between them. DNA for the CDR3: TGTGCCAGCAGCTTGGGAGTTACAGGACCGAGAGACGAGCAGTACTTC. This gives the protein CASSLGVTGPRDEQYF.

The J gene is TRBJ2-7, the V gene TRBV5-1; D perhaps matches TRBD1 (6 bases). The CDR3 is made up of 13 amino acids. Germline CDR1 reads SGHRS; CDR2 reads YFSETQ. V shed 3 bases and J shed 2 bases, with 9 bases lying between them. The CDR3 nucleotides read TGCGCCAGCAGCTCAACAGGGACCTACGAGCAGTACTTC. It translates to CASSSTGTYEQYF.

This clone occurred once. The chain links TRBV4-2 to TRBJ1-3; D ambiguous. CDR1 is LGHNA and CDR2 is YNFKEQ in the germline V gene. Trimming removed 0 bases at V and 8 bases at J, with 14 bases between. The CDR3 length is 15 residues. The CDR3 nucleotides are TGTGCCAGCAGCCAAGACGTCGTCCAGATTGACACCATATATTTT. Translated, it gives CASSQDVVQIDTIYF.

The gene calls are TRBV30 and TRBJ2-6, with D possibly matching TRBD2 (6 bases). This CDR3 region has 14 residues. V was cut by 4 bases and J by 4 bases, with 11 bases left in between. Germline CDR1 GTSNPN, CDR2 SVGIG (reference sequence). As DNA, the CDR3 is TGTGCCTGGAACGGCGGGGTGGGGGCCAACGTCCTGACTTTC. Protein sequence: CAWNGGVGANVLTF.

The J gene is TRBJ2-2, the V gene TRBV10-2; D uncertain. This CDR3 has 11 amino acids. Germline V gene lookup returns CDR1 WSHSY and CDR2 SAAADI. V lost 2 bases to trimming and J lost 7 bases, with 2 bases between them. CDR3 in amino acids: CASSEGGELFF. CDR3 in DNA: TGCGCCAGCAGTGAGGGCGGGGAGCTGTTTTTT.

This chain joins TRBV7-2 and TRBJ2-7; maybe TRBD1 (5 bases). Trimming took 0 bases from V and 3 from J, leaving 15 bases between them. CDR1 is SGHTA and CDR2 is FQGNSA in the germline V gene. The CDR3 extends over 16 amino acids. The CDR3 is CASSLASPQGFYEQYF. Written as DNA, the CDR3 is TGTGCCAGCAGCTTAGCGAGCCCCCAGGGATTCTACGAGCAGTACTTC.

The chain carries TRBV7-2 and TRBJ2-1, with 12 bases that match TRBD2. The germline gives CDR1 SGHTA, CDR2 FQGNSA. V was clipped by 2 bases and J by 7 bases; unmatched bases: 15. The CDR3 extends over 19 amino acids. The CDR3: CASSLNRASGRARLNEQFF. CDR3 sequence (DNA): TGTGCCAGCAGCTTAAATCGGGCTAGCGGGAGGGCCAGGCTTAATGAGCAGTTCTTC.

V and J are TRBV27 and TRBJ2-1; D remains unclear. The CDR3 has 11 residues. Germline CDR1 is MNHEY and CDR2 is SMNVEV (reference sequence). V was trimmed by 4 bases and J by 12 bases, leaving 10 bases between them. Written as DNA, the CDR3 is TGTGCCAGCAGTTCCACCACGAGGCAGTTCTTC. Residues: CASSSTTRQFF.

The chain has TRBV7-9 and TRBJ2-7; D unclear. The CDR3 loop spans 15 amino acids. The germline V and J ends were trimmed by 6 bases and 0 bases, with 15 bases remaining between them. Germline CDR1 SEHNR, CDR2 FQNEAQ (reference sequence). CDR3 nucleotide sequence: TGTGCCAGCAGTTTCCGTTCGAGACGCTCCTACGAGCAGTACTTC. It specifies CASSFRSRRSYEQYF.

This clone was counted between two and nine times. At the DNA level, this CDR3 is encoded by other sequences in the same sample as well. The chain uses TRBV27 and TRBJ2-5; D not certain. CDR1 and CDR2 (germline): MNHEY, SMNVEV (reference sequence). V was clipped by 4 bases and J by 1 base, with 7 bases between them. This CDR3 is 13 amino acids long. CDR3 sequence (DNA): TGTGCCAGCAGTTCCGGCAGCCAAGAGACCCAGTACTTC. It translates to CASSSGSQETQYF.

This clone was counted only a few times. V and J are TRBV2 and TRBJ2-3; 7 positions agree with TRBD2. Germline V gene sequence: CDR1 SNHLY, CDR2 FYNNEI. There are 16 residues in the CDR3. V trimming: 4 bases; J trimming: 4 bases; junction bases outside the gene matches: 11. Here the CDR3 DNA reads TGTGCCAGCAGTGGAGAAATACTAGCGCGCGCAGATACGCAGTATTTT. As protein: CASSGEILARADTQYF.

V usage is TRBV27 and J usage is TRBJ1-5; D is unresolved. Trimming removed 3 bases at V and 4 bases at J, with 7 bases between. Germline V gene sequence: CDR1 MNHEY, CDR2 SMNVEV (reference sequence). The CDR3 totals 13 residues. The CDR3 DNA reads TGTGCCAGCAGTTTTACAGTTAATCAGCCCCAGCATTTT. This sequence encodes CASSFTVNQPQHF.

This chain's CDR3 is CASSLRSGRQETQYF. The DNA of the CDR3 is TGTGCCAGCAGCTTGCGCAGCGGGAGGCAAGAGACCCAGTACTTC. The chain combines TRBV5-4 with TRBJ2-5; TRBD2 agrees at 9 bases. Germline trimming cut 1 base from V and 2 bases from J; bases unmatched to any gene: 3. CDR3 length: 15 residues. The germline V gene encodes CDR1 SGHNT and CDR2 YYREEE (reference sequence).

This chain connects TRBV2 to TRBJ1-1; no clear D. Germline V CDR1 and CDR2: SNHLY, FYNNEI. There are 15 residues in the CDR3. V dropped 10 bases and J dropped 5 bases, with 23 bases sitting between them. The CDR3 loop reads CATWRPGSKGTEAFF. CDR3 coding DNA: TGTGCCACCTGGCGCCCCGGGAGCAAAGGGACTGAAGCTTTCTTT.

This sequence joins TRBV7-3 and TRBJ2-7; the D is unclear. The germline gives CDR1 SGHTA, CDR2 FQGTGA. This CDR3 has 15 residues. Trimming stripped 5 bases from V and 0 bases from J, with 14 bases between. CDR3: CASSLYDGPSYEQYF. CDR3 sequence (DNA): TGTGCCAGCAGCCTATATGACGGGCCCTCCTACGAGCAGTACTTC.

The rearrangement links TRBV7-2 to TRBJ2-5; unclear D gene. CDR1 is SGHTA and CDR2 is FQGNSA in the germline V gene. V dropped 5 bases and J dropped 5 bases, with 15 bases sitting between them. The CDR3 loop spans 14 amino acids. For the CDR3, the DNA is TGTGCCAGCAGCCACGGCCCAAAACGGGAGACCCAGTACTTC. It yields the protein CASSHGPKRETQYF.